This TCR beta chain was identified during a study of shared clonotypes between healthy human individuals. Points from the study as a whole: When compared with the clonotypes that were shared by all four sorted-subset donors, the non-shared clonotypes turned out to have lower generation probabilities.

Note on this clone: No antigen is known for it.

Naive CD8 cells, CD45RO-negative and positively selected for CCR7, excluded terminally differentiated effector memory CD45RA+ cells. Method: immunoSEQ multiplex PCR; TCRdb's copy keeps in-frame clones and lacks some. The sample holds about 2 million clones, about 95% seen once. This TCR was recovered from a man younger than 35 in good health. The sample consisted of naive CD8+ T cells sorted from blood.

Here the CDR3 reads CASSEYGEQFF. The CDR3 DNA reads as TGCGCCAGCAGTGAGTACGGAGAGCAGTTCTTC. This chain connects TRBV10-2 to TRBJ2-1; D remains unclear. CDR3 length: 11 amino acids. V gave up 1 base and J gave up 10 bases, with 5 bases separating them. Germline CDR1 reads WSHSY; CDR2 reads SAAADI.